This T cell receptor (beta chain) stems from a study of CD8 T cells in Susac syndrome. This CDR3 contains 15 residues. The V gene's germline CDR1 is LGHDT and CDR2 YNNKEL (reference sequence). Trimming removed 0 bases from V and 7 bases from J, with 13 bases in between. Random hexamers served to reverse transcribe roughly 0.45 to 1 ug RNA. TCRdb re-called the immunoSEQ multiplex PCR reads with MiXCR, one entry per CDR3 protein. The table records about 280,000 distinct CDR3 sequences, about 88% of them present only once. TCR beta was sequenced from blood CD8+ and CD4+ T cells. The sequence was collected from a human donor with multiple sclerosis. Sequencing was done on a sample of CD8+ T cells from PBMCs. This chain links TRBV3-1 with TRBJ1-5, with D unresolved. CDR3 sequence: CASSQDNWGDQPQHF. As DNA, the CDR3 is TGTGCCAGCAGCCAAGATAATTGGGGTGACCAGCCCCAGCATTTT.